This TCR beta chain was observed in a study of blood T cell repertoires in COVID-19 (dated by TCRdb to between 2020 and 2021). Looking at the study overall: Collaborator samples came from the United States, Italy and Spain and covered acute and convalescent phases of COVID-19. The dataset comprised deeply sampled blood TCRbeta repertoires from subjects exposed to, actively infected with, or recovered from COVID-19. Where available, HLA class I and class II types were obtained from metadata supplied by the sample provider rather than from assay-based typing. The prospective study material was composed of cDNA or gDNA derived from T cells, B-cell-depleted T cells, or PBMCs. A de-identified subject ID, COVID-19 status, age in years and sex were almost always included in the sample metadata. The samples were drawn from the first 160 participants of the ongoing ImmuneRACE study and from 1,254 subjects provided by 6 global collaborators. A freely available public database, intended as a resource for researchers studying the immune response to SARS-CoV-2, is where the repertoires were released.

Inclusive of the bounding cysteine and phenylalanine, the CDR3 is 15 residues long. Only the CDR3 DNA is retained, 45 bases long and in frame from the first base. CDR1 is given as ENHRY and CDR2 as SYGVKD, both from the germline V gene. A distance of 10 bases separates the germline ends of V and J, which lose 0 bases and 5 bases respectively. The investigation overall reported the following: The amount of clinical and demographic metadata varied by source and participant and was provided uncurated.

TCRbeta CDR3 regions were amplified from genomic DNA using the immunoSEQ Assay, a bias-controlled multiplex PCR. Per the source publication's procedure: The number of nucleated cells in each sample was estimated by amplification of reference gene primers within the assay. To quantify the absolute abundance of each unique TCRbeta CDR3 rearrangement, sequence reads were collapsed and filtered. For each sample, productive Simpson clonality was calculated as the square root of Simpson's diversity index over productive rearrangements. The immuneACCESS repertoire file appears here via TCRdb, limited to in-frame rearrangements. These files lack a portion of the clones; in checked studies, under half of the deficit traces to unresolved V genes, and the cause of the others is not known. That table gives V, J and clone size, and the DNA gave D and trimming. The sample has tens of thousands of clones on record, roughly nine tenths of them singletons. About 17% of the sample is taken by the ten largest.

With respect to this clone: There is no known antigen for this receptor. No per-base quality is available; no much larger clone lies one base away.

Whole blood was collected in K2EDTA tubes by collaborating institutions according to the institutions' own protocols. For TCRbeta analysis, collaborator samples were shipped as frozen whole blood, as isolated PBMCs, or as DNA extracted from either sample type. Rearrangement joined TRBV10-3 to TRBJ1-4; TRBD1 is a possible D gene, resting on 5 matching bases. This clonotype was sampled from a man older than 75 with acute or convalescent COVID-19. The specimen sequenced was peripheral blood. The CDR3 here reads CAISESPGWNEKLFF. In nucleotides, the sequence is TGTGCCATCAGTGAGTCGCCAGGGTGGAATGAAAAACTGTTTTTT.